The source of this T cell receptor beta chain is a study of cytomegalovirus exposure and HLA in healthy donors. Study-wide results and limits: Many donors carried some public TCRs, although rarity characterized most TCR sequences.

Worth noting for this clone: Its antigen is not known.

Method: immunoSEQ multiplex PCR; TCRdb's copy keeps in-frame clones and lacks some. The sample carries 70,000 to 75,000 clones, around 94% recorded once. The CDR3 sequence is 15 residues long. Trimming took off 4 bases at V and 5 bases at J, with 17 bases between the two ends. Germline V CDR1 and CDR2: LNHDA, SQIVND (reference sequence). The sequence was collected from a woman between 18 and 29 years old in good health and CMV-seropositive. Sequenced material: PBMCs. The chain has TRBV19 and TRBJ2-5, with a weak D call TRBD2 (5 bases). CDR3 nucleotide sequence: TGTGCCAGTAGTACGACTACGTTGAGGTATGAGACCCAGTACTTC. As protein: CASSTTTLRYETQYF.